The following is a T cell receptor (beta chain) sequence with its context. This specimen comes from a study of blood T cell repertoires in COVID-19. The method was immunoSEQ multiplex PCR; TCRdb's version includes in-frame clones alone and lacks a portion of them. The table lists 45,000 to 70,000 clones, approximately 81% of them singletons. CDR1 LNHDA and CDR2 SQIVND come from the germline V gene (reference sequence). Trimming took 5 bases from V and 5 from J; bases not matched to a gene: 13. The CDR3 spans 16 residues. V is TRBV19 and J is TRBJ2-3; TRBD1 matches at 7 bases. The receptor comes from a woman aged 80 or over with active or convalescent COVID-19. The specimen sequenced was peripheral blood. CDR3 protein: CASSAPGTASRDTQYF. The CDR3 DNA is TGTGCCAGTAGTGCCCCCGGGACAGCTAGCCGAGATACGCAGTATTTT. The full variable domain, completed using reference TRBV19 and TRBJ2-3, is DGGITQSPKYLFRKEGQNVTLSCEQNLNHDAMYWYRQDPGQGLRLIYYSQIVNDFQKGDIAEGYSVSREKKESFPLTVTSAQKNPTAFYLCASSAPGTASRDTQYFGPGTRLTVL.